The 8 T cell receptor beta chains presented below share a single source sample, sequenced in a study of CD8 T cells in ankylosing spondylitis. Points from the study as a whole: Seemingly distinctive of ankylosing spondylitis blood was a TCR beta motif formed by eight highly homologous variants.

A single record per CDR3 protein comes from TCRdb applying MiXCR to the 5' RACE reads. The sample includes approximately 400,000 distinct CDR3 sequences, 15% to 20% of them seen just once. No antigen is known for these receptors. The material sequenced was blood, either unsorted or a sorted T cell fraction (not recorded which). The origin of the receptors is a male donor with ankylosing spondylitis.

In its sample, this clonotype was seen many times. The chain uses TRBV5-1 and TRBJ2-7; 11 positions agree with TRBD2. The J segment lost 3 bases and the V segment lost 4 bases, leaving 3 bases of the junction unmatched. This CDR3 has 14 amino acids. Germline V lookup: CDR1 SGHRS, CDR2 YFSETQ. The CDR3 region is CASSPGTSGYEQYF. In DNA, the CDR3 is TGCGCCAGCAGCCCCGGGACTAGCGGCTACGAGCAGTACTTC.

The table lists this clonotype with many counts. The chain couples TRBV3-1 to TRBJ2-7; D might be TRBD1 or TRBD2, each matching 5 bases. The V and J ends lost 1 base and 1 base respectively, with 8 bases between them. The CDR3 sequence is 14 residues long. The germline gives CDR1 LGHDT, CDR2 YNNKEL (reference sequence). The CDR3 bases are TGTGCCAGCAGCCAAGGCGAGGGGTCCTACGAGCAGTACTTC. Its protein is CASSQGEGSYEQYF.

The chain is built from TRBV20-1 and TRBJ2-7; 7 positions agree with TRBD1. The junction had 10 bases not matched to a gene; V was cut back by 6 bases and J by 2 bases. CDR3 length: 14 residues. CDR1 and CDR2 (germline): DFQATT, SNEGSKA (reference sequence). CDR3 protein: CSALYPGGTYEQYF. The CDR3 nucleotides read TGCAGTGCCCTCTACCCAGGGGGTACCTACGAGCAGTACTTC.

In this sample, this clonotype turned up a few times. The chain's CDR3 is CASSLQGGTYNEQFF. DNA for the CDR3: TGTGCCAGCTCCCTACAAGGGGGGACCTACAATGAGCAGTTCTTC. The J gene is TRBJ2-1, the V gene TRBV18; D possibly uses TRBD1 or TRBD2 (6 bases each). There are 15 residues in the CDR3. V gave up 6 bases and J gave up 2 bases, with 14 bases separating them. The germline gives CDR1 KGHSH, CDR2 LQKENI.

This clonotype has just a few counts. The CDR3 sequence: CASSFIAGSSYEQYF. CDR3 DNA sequence: TGCGCCAGCAGCTTCATAGCGGGAAGCTCCTACGAGCAGTACTTC. The gene calls are TRBV5-1 and TRBJ2-7, with 8 nucleotides matching TRBD2. Per the germline V gene, CDR1 is SGHRS and CDR2 is YFSETQ. The CDR3 consists of 15 residues. V lost 2 bases, J lost 0 bases, and 4 bases stayed unmatched.

V gene TRBV2 combines with J gene TRBJ2-3; D is possibly TRBD2 (7 bases). CDR3 length equals 13 residues. Germline V gives CDR1 SNHLY, CDR2 FYNNEI. With 7 bases removed from V and 4 bases from J, the gap between germline ends came to 12 bases. The CDR3: CASIRGAADTQYF. As DNA, the CDR3 is TGTGCCAGCATCCGGGGGGCCGCAGATACGCAGTATTTT.

The rearrangement uses TRBV29-1 and TRBJ1-5; D call uncertain. V was shortened by 1 base and J by 2 bases, with 12 bases between the two germline ends. The CDR3 has 15 amino acids. Germline CDR1 SQVTM, CDR2 ANQGSEA. The CDR3 DNA reads as TGCAGCGTTGAAGGCAGGACGGCGGGCAATCAGCCCCAGCATTTT. Encoded protein: CSVEGRTAGNQPQHF.

This clonotype was observed a few times. As DNA, the CDR3 is TGTGCCAGCAGTTTACAGTCTCAGAGAGTTAAAGCTTTCTTT. This gives the protein CASSLQSQRVKAFF. The chain is built from TRBV28 and TRBJ1-1; D gene uncertain. The CDR3 extends over 14 amino acids. Trimming removed 2 bases from V and 9 bases from J, with 16 bases in between. Germline CDR1 MDHEN, CDR2 SYDVKM.